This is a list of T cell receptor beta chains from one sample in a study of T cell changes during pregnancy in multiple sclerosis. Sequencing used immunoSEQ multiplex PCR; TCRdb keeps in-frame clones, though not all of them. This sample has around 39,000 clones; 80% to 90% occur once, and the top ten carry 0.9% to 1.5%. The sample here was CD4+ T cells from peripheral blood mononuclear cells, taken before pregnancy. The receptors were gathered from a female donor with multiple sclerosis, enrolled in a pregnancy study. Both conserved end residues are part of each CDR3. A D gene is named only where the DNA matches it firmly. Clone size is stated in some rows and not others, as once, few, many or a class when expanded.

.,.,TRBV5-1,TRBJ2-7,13,TGCGCCAGCAGCACGAACCGGGACAACGAGCAGTACTTC,CASSTNRDNEQYF
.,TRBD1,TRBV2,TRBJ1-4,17,TGTGCCAGCTGTTCGACAGGGGGCTCCGCAACTAATGAAAAACTGTTTTTT,CASCSTGGSATNEKLFF
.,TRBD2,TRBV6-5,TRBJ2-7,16,TGTGCCAGCAGTTCGCCGGGACTAGCGGGAGAATACGAGCAGTACTTC,CASSSPGLAGEYEQYF
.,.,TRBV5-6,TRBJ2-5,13,TGTGCCAGCAGCTTCGGGGGAGAAGAGACCCAGTACTTC,CASSFGGEETQYF
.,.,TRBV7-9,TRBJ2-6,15,TGTGCCAGCAGCGGTGAGCTTGCTGGGGCCAACGTCCTGACTTTC,CASSGELAGANVLTF
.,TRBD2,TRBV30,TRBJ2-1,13,TGTGCCTGGGGGGGACTAGCCCTAAATGAGCAGTTCTTC,CAWGGLALNEQFF
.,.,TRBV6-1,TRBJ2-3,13,TGTGCCAGCGCGCAGGGTCCCCCAGATACGCAGTATTTT,CASAQGPPDTQYF
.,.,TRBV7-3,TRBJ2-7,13,TGTGCCAGCAGCTCAGGTTTGACCTACGAGCAGTACTTC,CASSSGLTYEQYF
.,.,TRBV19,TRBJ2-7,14,TGTGCCAGTAGTATCACGGGGGAGGACTACGAGCAGTACTTC,CASSITGEDYEQYF
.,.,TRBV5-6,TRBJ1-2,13,TGTGCCAGCAGCCTCTCCCAGGGCTATGGCTACACCTTC,CASSLSQGYGYTF
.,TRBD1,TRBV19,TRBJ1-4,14,TGTGCCAGTAGTCCGGGGACAGAGAATGAAAAACTGTTTTTT,CASSPGTENEKLFF
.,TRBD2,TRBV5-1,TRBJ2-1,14,TGCGCCAGCCAACGACTAGCGGAAAGTAATGAGCAGTTCTTC,CASQRLAESNEQFF
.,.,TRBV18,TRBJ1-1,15,TGTGCCAGCTCACCCCCGGGACTGCAGAACACTGAAGCTTTCTTT,CASSPPGLQNTEAFF
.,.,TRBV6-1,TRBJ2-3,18,TGTGCCAGCAGTGAATCTCCGAGAAGCGGGCCTAGCACAGATACGCAGTATTTT,CASSESPRSGPSTDTQYF
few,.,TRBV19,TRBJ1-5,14,TGTGCCAGTAGTATAGAGGCAGGGTGGCAGCCCCAGCATTTT,CASSIEAGWQPQHF
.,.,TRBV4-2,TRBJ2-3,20,TGTGCCAGCAGGGAGACACAGGGGGCCGCGGGAGGGCTGGTCACAGATACGCAGTATTTT,CASRETQGAAGGLVTDTQYF
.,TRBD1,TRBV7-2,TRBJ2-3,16,TGTGCCAGCAGCTTAGGGTACAGGGGGCCCACAGATACGCAGTATTTT,CASSLGYRGPTDTQYF
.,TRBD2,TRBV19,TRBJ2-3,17,TGTGCCAGTAGTCTTAAGACTAGCGGGAGGGCGACAGATACGCAGTATTTT,CASSLKTSGRATDTQYF
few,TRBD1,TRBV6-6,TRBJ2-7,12,TGTGCCGGTGGGACAGGGGGTCGTGAGCAGTACTTC,CAGGTGGREQYF
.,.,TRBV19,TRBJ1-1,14,TGTGCCAGTAGGGACCGGGCGGGGAACACTGAAGCTTTCTTT,CASRDRAGNTEAFF
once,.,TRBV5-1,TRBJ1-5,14,TGCGCCAGCAGCCCCCTAGGAAGCAATCAGCCCCAGCATTTT,CASSPLGSNQPQHF
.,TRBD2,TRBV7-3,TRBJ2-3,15,TGTGCCAGCAGCTTAACTGCGGGAGGGCCAGATACGCAGTATTTT,CASSLTAGGPDTQYF
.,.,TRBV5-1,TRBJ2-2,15,TGCGCCAGCAGCTTGTATTCGGGGGAGACCGGGGAGCTGTTTTTT,CASSLYSGETGELFF
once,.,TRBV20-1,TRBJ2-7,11,TGCAGTGCTAGAGACACCTACGAGCAGTACTTC,CSARDTYEQYF
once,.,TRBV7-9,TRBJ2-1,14,TGTGCCAGCAGCTTCCTCCCAGGGGTCAATGAGCAGTTCTTC,CASSFLPGVNEQFF
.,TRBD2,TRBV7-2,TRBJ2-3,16,TGTGCCAGCACCTACTCCGGGACTAGCGGGGGAGATACGCAGTATTTT,CASTYSGTSGGDTQYF